This TCR beta chain was captured in a study of T cell changes during pregnancy in multiple sclerosis. The table came from immunoSEQ multiplex PCR; TCRdb's copy has only in-frame clones and leaves some out. The sample has 95,000 to 100,000 clones; more than 90% are singletons. Germline-derived CDR1 and CDR2 are SQVTM and ANQGSEA. V trimming: 5 bases; J trimming: 6 bases; junction bases outside the gene matches: 13. The length of the CDR3 is 16 residues. The input for sequencing was peripheral blood, taken in the second trimester of pregnancy. The TCR was taken from a female donor with multiple sclerosis, enrolled in a pregnancy study. This chain uses TRBV29-1 with TRBJ1-2, with 12 bases matching TRBD1. CDR3 loop: CSVQLRGTGGADGYTF. In nucleotides, the CDR3 is TGCAGCGTTCAGTTGCGCGGGACAGGGGGCGCCGATGGCTACACCTTC.